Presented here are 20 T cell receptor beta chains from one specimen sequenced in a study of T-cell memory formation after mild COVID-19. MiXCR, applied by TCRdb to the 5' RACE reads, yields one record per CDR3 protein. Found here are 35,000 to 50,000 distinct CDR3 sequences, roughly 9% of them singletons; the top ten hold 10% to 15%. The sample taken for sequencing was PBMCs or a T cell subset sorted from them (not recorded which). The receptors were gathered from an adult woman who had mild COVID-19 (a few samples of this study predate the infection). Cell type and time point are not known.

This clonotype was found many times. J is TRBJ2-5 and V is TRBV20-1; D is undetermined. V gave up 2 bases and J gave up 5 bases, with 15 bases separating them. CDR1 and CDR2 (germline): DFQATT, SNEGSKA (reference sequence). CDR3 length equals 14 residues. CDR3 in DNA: TGCAGTGCTAGAAGGACCCAATGGCGGGAGACCCAGTACTTC. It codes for CSARRTQWRETQYF.

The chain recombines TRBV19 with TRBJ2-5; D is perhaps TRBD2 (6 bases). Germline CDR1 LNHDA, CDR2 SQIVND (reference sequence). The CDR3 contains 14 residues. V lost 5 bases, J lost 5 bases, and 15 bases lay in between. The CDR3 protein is CASSRSLGGETQYF. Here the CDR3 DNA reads TGTGCCAGTAGTCGATCTCTAGGAGGGGAGACCCAGTACTTC.

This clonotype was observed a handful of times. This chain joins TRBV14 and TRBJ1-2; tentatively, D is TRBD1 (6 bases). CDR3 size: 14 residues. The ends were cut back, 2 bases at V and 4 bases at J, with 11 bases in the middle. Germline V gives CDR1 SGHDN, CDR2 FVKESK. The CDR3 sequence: CASSQRPGAYGYTF. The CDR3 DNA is TGTGCCAGCAGCCAACGTCCAGGGGCCTATGGCTACACCTTC.

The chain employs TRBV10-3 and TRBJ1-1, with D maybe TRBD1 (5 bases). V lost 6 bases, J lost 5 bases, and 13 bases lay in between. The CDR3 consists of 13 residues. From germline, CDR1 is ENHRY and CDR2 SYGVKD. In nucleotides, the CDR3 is TGTGCCATCAGGGCGGGGGAGGCTACTGAAGCTTTCTTT. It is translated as CAIRAGEATEAFF.

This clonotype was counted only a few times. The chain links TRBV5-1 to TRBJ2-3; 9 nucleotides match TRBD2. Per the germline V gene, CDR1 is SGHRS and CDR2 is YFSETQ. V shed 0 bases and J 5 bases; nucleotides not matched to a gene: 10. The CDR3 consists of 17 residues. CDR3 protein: CASSLVGTSNSGDTQYF. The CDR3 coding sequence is TGCGCCAGCAGCTTGGTTGGGACTAGCAACTCGGGAGATACGCAGTATTTT.

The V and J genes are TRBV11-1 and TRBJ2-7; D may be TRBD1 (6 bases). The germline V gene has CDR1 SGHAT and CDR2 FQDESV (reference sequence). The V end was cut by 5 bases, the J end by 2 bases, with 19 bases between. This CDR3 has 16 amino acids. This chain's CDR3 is CASSAHREWMAYEQYF. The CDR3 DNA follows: TGTGCCAGCAGCGCCCACAGGGAATGGATGGCCTACGAGCAGTACTTC.

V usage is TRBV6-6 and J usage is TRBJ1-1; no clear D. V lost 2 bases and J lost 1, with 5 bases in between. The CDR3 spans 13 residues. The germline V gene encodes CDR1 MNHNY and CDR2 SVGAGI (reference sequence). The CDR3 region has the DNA TGTGCCAGCAGTTACAGGTGGAACACTGAAGCTTTCTTT. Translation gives CASSYRWNTEAFF.

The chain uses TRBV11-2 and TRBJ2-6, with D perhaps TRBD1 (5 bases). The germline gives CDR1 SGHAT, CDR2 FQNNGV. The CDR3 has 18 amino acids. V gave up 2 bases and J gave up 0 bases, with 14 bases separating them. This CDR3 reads CASSLISRDGSGANVLTF. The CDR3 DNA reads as TGTGCCAGCAGCTTAATTTCCAGGGATGGCTCTGGGGCCAACGTCCTGACTTTC.

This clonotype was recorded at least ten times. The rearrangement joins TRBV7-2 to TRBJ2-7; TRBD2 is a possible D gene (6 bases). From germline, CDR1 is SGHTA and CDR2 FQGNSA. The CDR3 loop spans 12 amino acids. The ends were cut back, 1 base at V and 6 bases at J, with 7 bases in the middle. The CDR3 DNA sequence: TGTGCCAGCAGCTTAGGGAGGGTCGAGCAGTACTTC. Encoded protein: CASSLGRVEQYF.

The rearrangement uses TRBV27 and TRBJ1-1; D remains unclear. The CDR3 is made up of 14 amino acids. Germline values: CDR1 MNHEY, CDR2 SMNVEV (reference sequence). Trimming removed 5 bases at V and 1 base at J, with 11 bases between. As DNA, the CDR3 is TGTGCCAGCAGTCTTTACCGGGAGAACACTGAAGCTTTCTTT. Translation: CASSLYRENTEAFF.

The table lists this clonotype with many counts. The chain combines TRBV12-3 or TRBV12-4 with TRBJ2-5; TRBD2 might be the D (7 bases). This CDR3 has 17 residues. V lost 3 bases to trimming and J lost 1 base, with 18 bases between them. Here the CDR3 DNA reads TGTGCCAGCAGTTTGGGGGGGGCAGCGGTAGGCCAAGAGACCCAGTACTTC. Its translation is CASSLGGAAVGQETQYF.

The CDR3 nucleotides are TGTGCCAGCAGTTTAGGAAAGGGTATCTACGAGCAGTACTTC. It encodes CASSLGKGIYEQYF. This chain connects TRBV12-3 or TRBV12-4 to TRBJ2-7, with no clear D. The CDR3 contains 14 residues. Trimming removed 1 base from V and 3 bases from J, with 10 bases in between.

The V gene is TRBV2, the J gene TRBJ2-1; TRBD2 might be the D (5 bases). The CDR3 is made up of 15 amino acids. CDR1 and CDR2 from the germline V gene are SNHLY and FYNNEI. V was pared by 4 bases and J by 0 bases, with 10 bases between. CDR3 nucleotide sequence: TGTGCCAGCAGTGGCGGACTCAGCTCCTACAATGAGCAGTTCTTC. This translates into CASSGGLSSYNEQFF.

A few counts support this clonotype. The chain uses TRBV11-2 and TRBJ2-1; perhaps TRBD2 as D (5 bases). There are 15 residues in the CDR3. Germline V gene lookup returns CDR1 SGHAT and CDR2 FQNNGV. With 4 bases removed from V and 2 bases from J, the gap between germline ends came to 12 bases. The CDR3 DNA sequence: TGTGCCAGCAGCTCTAATCTAGCCCCCTACAATGAGCAGTTCTTC. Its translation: CASSSNLAPYNEQFF.

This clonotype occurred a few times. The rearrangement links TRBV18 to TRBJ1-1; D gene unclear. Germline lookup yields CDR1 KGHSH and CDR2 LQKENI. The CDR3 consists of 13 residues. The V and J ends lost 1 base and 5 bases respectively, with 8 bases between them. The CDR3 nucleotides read TGTGCCAGCTCACCACAGGGAGGAACTGAAGCTTTCTTT. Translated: CASSPQGGTEAFF.

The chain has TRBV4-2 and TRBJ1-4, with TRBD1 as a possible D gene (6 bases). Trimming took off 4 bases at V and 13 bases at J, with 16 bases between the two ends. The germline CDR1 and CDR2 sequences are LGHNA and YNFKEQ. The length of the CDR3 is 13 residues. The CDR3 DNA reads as TGTGCCAGCAGCCCGCCGGGACACCCTCGACTGTTTTTT. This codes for CASSPPGHPRLFF.

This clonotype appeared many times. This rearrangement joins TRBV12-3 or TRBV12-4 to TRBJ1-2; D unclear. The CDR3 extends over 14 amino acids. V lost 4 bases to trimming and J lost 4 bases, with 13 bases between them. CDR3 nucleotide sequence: TGTGCCAGCAGTTCCGGAGGATACAGCTATGGCTACACCTTC. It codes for CASSSGGYSYGYTF.

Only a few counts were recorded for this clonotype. The CDR3 protein is CSARDPGNRGAKGYTF. DNA of the CDR3: TGCAGTGCTAGAGATCCCGGCAACAGGGGAGCTAAGGGCTACACCTTC. V and J are TRBV20-1 and TRBJ1-2; TRBD1 matches 7 bases. CDR3 size: 16 residues. CDR1 and CDR2 from the germline V gene are DFQATT and SNEGSKA (reference sequence). Trimming took 0 bases from V and 8 from J; bases not matched to a gene: 15.

The CDR3 spells CATSDSYQTLQHEFF. As DNA, the CDR3 is TGTGCCACCAGTGATTCCTATCAGACACTGCAGCACGAGTTCTTC. The rearrangement links TRBV24-1 to TRBJ2-1; D remains unclear. This CDR3 region has 15 residues. In germline, CDR1 is KGHDR, CDR2 SFDVKD. V lost 2 bases to trimming and J lost 14 bases, with 21 bases between them.

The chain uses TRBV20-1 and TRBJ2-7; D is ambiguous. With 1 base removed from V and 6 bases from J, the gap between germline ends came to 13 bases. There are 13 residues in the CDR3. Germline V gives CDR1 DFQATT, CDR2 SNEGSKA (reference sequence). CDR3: CSARARRPGEQYF. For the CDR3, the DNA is TGCAGTGCTAGAGCTAGGCGCCCGGGCGAGCAGTACTTC.